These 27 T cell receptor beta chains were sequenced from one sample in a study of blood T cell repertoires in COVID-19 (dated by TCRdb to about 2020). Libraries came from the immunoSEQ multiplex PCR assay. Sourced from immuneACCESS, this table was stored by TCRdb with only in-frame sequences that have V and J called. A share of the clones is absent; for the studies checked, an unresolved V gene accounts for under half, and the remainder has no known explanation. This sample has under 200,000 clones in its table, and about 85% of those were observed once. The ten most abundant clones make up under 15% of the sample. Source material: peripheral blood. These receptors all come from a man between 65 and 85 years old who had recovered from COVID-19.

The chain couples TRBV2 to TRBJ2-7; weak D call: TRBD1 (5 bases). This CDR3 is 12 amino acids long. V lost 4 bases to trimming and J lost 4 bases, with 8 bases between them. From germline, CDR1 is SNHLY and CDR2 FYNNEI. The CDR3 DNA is TGTGCCAGCAGTGCGACAGCGTACGAGCAGTACTTC. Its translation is CASSATAYEQYF.

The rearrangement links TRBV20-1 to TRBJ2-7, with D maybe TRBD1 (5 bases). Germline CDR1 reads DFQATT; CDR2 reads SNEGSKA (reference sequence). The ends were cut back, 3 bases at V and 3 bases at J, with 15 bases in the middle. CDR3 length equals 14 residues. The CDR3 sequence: CSASYDGRDYEQYF. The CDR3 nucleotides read TGCAGTGCTAGTTATGACGGCAGGGACTACGAGCAGTACTTC.

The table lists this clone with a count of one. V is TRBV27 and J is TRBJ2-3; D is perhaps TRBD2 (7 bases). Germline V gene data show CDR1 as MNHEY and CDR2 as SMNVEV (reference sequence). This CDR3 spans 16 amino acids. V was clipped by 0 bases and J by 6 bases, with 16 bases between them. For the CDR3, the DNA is TGTGCCAGCAGTTTATCGGGCGGGAGAGGGGGGGATACGCAGTATTTT. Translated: CASSLSGGRGGDTQYF.

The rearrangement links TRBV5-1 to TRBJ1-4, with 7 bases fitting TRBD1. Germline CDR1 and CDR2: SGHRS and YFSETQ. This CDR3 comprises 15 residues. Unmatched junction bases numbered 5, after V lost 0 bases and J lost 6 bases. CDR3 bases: TGCGCCAGCAGCTTGGAGGGACAGTGGCATGAAAAACTGTTTTTT. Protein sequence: CASSLEGQWHEKLFF.

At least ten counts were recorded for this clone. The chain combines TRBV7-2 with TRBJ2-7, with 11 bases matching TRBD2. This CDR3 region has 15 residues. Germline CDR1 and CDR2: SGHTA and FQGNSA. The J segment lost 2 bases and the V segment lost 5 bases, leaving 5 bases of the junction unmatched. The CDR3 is CASSQASGGTYEQYF. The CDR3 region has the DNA TGTGCCAGCAGCCAAGCTAGCGGGGGGACCTACGAGCAGTACTTC.

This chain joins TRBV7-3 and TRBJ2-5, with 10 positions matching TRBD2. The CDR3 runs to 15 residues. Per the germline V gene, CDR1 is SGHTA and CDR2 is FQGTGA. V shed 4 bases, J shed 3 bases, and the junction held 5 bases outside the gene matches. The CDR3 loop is CASSSRTSGEETQYF. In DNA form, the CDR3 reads TGTGCCAGCAGCTCACGGACTAGCGGAGAAGAGACCCAGTACTTC.

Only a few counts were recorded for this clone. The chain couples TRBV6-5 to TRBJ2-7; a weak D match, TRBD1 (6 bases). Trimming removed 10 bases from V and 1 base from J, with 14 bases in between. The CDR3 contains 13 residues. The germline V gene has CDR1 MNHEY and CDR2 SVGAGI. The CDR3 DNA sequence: TGTGCCACCCTGGGGACACCTTCCTACGAGCAGTACTTC. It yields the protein CATLGTPSYEQYF.

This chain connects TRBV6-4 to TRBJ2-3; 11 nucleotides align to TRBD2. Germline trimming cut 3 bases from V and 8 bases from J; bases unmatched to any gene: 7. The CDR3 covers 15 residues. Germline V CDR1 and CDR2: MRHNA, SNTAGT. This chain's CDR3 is CASSDLTSGKGTQYF. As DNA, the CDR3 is TGTGCCAGCAGTGATTTGACTAGCGGGAAGGGTACGCAGTATTTT.

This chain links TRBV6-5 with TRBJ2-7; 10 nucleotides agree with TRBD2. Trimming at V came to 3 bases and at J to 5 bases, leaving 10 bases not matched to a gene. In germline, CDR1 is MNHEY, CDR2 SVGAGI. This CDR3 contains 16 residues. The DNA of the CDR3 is TGTGCCAGCAGTTATTCTGAAGCGGGAGGGCCGGACGAGCAGTACTTC. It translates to CASSYSEAGGPDEQYF.

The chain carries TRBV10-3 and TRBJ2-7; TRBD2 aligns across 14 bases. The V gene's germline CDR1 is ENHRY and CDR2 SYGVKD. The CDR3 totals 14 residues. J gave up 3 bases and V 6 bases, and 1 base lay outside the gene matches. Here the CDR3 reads CAIRGLAGDYEQYF. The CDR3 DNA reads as TGTGCCATCAGGGGACTAGCGGGAGACTACGAGCAGTACTTC.

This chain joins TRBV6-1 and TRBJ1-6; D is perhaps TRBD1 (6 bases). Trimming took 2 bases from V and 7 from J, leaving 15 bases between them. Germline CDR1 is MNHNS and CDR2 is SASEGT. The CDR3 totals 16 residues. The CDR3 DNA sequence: TGTGCCAGCAGTGAAACCTCCGGGACAACAAATTCACCCCTCCACTTT. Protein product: CASSETSGTTNSPLHF.

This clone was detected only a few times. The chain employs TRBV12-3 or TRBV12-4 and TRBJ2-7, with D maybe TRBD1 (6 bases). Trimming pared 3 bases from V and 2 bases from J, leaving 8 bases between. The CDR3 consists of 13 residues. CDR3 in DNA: TGTGCCAGCAGTTTGTCAGGGGCCTACGAGCAGTACTTC. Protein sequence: CASSLSGAYEQYF.

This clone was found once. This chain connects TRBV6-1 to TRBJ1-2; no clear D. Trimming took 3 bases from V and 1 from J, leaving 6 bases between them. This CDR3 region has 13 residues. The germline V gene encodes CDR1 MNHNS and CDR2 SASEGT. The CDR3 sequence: CASSDQINYGYTF. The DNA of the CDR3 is TGTGCCAGCAGTGATCAGATTAACTATGGCTACACCTTC.

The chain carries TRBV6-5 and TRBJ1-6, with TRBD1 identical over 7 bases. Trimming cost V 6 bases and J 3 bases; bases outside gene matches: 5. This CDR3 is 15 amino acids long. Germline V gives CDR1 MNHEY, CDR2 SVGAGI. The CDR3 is CASSLQGNYNSPLHF. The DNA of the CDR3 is TGTGCCAGCAGCCTACAGGGGAACTATAATTCACCCCTCCACTTT.

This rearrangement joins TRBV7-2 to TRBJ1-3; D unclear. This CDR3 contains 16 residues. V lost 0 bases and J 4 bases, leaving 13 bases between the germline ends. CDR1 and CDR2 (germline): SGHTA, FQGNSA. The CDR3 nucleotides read TGTGCCAGCAGCTTAGCGTCCCGAGAGGGAGGAAACACCATATATTTT. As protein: CASSLASREGGNTIYF.

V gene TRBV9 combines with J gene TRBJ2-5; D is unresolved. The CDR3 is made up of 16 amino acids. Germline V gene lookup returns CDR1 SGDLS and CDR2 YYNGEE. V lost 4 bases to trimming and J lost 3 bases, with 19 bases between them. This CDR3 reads CASSLGQATLKETQYF. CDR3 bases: TGTGCCAGCAGCCTTGGGCAGGCTACCTTAAAAGAGACCCAGTACTTC.

The CDR3 coding sequence is TGTGCCAGCAGTGGACTAGCGGGGAACTACGAGCAGTACTTC. It codes for CASSGLAGNYEQYF. The genes are TRBV2 and TRBJ2-7; TRBD2 matches at 11 bases. Germline CDR1 is SNHLY and CDR2 is FYNNEI. V shed 4 bases and J 3 bases; nucleotides not matched to a gene: 2. The CDR3 has 14 amino acids.

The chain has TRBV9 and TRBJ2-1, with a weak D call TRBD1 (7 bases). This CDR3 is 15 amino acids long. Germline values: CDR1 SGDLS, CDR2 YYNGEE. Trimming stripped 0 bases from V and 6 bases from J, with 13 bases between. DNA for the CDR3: TGTGCCAGCAGCGTAGGCCAGGGGGGTTTCAATGAGCAGTTCTTC. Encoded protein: CASSVGQGGFNEQFF.

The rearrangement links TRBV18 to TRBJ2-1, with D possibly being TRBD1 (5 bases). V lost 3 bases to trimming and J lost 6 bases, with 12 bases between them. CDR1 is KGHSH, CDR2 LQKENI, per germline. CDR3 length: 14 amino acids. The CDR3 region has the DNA TGTGCCAGCTCACCCAAGCAGACAGCCAATGAGCAGTTCTTC. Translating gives CASSPKQTANEQFF.

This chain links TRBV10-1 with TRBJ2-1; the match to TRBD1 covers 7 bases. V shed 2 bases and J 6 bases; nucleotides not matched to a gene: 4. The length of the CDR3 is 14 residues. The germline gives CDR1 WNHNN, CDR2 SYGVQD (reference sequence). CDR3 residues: CASSEGSGGNEQFF. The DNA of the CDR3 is TGCGCCAGCAGTGAGGGGTCAGGGGGCAATGAGCAGTTCTTC.

The CDR3 DNA reads as TGTGCCAGCTCACCAGGCGGCGGGGTCCCCTACGAGCAGTACTTC. This translates into CASSPGGGVPYEQYF. The chain joins TRBV18 to TRBJ2-7; a possible D gene is TRBD2 (6 bases). The CDR3 is made up of 15 amino acids. CDR1 and CDR2 (germline): KGHSH, LQKENI. The V gene lost 2 bases and the J gene lost 2 bases, with 13 bases spanning the gap. The whole variable domain, remainder taken from reference TRBV18 and TRBJ2-7, is NAGVMQNPRHLVRRRGQEARLRCSPMKGHSHVYWYRQLPEEGLKFMVYLQKENIIDESGMPKERFSAEFPKEGPSILRIQQVVRGDSAAYFCASSPGGGVPYEQYFGPGTRLTVT.

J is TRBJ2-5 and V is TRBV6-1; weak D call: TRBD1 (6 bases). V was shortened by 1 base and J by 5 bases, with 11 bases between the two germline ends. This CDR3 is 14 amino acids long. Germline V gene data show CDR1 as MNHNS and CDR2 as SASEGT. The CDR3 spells CASSEGGLLETQYF. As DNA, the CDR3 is TGTGCCAGCAGTGAAGGGGGGCTTTTGGAGACCCAGTACTTC.

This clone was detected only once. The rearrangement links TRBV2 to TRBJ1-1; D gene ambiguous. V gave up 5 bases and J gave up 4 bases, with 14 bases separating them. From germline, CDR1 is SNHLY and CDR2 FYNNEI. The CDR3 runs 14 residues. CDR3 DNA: TGTGCCAGCAGTCCCCCCCGGGGAGGCACTGAAGCTTTCTTT. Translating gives CASSPPRGGTEAFF.

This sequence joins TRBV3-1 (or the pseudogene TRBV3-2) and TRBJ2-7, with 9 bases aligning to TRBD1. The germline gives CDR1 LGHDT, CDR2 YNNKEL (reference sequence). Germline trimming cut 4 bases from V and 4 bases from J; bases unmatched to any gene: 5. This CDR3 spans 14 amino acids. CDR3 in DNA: TGTGCCAGCAGCCCAGGACAGGGGTCTTACGAGCAGTACTTC. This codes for CASSPGQGSYEQYF.

The DNA of the CDR3 is TGTGCCAGTACGAAACTCGGGAACACTGAAGCTTTCTTT. This translates into CASTKLGNTEAFF. The chain uses TRBV19 and TRBJ1-1; D ambiguous. CDR3 length equals 13 residues. The ends were cut back, 7 bases at V and 1 base at J, with 10 bases in the middle. The germline CDR1 and CDR2 sequences are LNHDA and SQIVND (reference sequence).

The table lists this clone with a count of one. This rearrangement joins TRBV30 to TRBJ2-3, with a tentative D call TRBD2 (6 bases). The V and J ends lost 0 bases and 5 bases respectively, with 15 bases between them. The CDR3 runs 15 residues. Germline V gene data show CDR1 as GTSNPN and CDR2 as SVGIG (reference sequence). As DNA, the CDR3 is TGTGCCTGGAGTGTAAGGAGGGGTAGGGGAGATACGCAGTATTTT. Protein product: CAWSVRRGRGDTQYF.

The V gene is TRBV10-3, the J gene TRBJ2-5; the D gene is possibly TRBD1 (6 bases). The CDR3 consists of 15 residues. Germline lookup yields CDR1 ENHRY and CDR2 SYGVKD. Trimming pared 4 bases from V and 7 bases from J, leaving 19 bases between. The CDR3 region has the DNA TGTGCCATCAGTGTGCGGGCAGGGGAACCTGGGACCCAGTACTTC. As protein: CAISVRAGEPGTQYF.